This T cell receptor (beta chain) originates from a study of T-cell reconstitution after alpha-beta-depleted transplantation in children. On this clonotype: Its antigen remains unknown.

This sample's TCRbeta library carried unique molecular identifier barcodes. One entry per CDR3 protein, called by TCRdb with MiXCR from the PCR reads. Among about 500,000 distinct CDR3 sequences listed, over 9.5% were seen once. V gave up 5 bases and J gave up 8 bases; unmatched junction bases: 14. In germline, CDR1 is MDHEN, CDR2 SYDVKM. The CDR3 is 16 amino acids. The study, taken as a whole, reports: Elevated TCRbeta diversity at day 60 was traced, in some patients, to surviving recipient T cells and thymic progenitors. T-cell numbers and diversity, one year after transplant, stemmed largely from T cells that were newly produced. There were reportedly several hundred expanded graft clones from which alpha-beta T cells came about two months after transplant.

V usage is TRBV28 and J usage is TRBJ2-1, with 8 bases aligning to TRBD2. This clonotype originated in a female patient aged 2 to 10 who had a stem cell transplant for aplastic anemia, so the T cells may come from the graft donor. The sequenced sample was PBMCs, mostly from graft donor cells, obtained 180 days after TCRalphabeta/CD19-depleted stem cell transplant. The CDR3 reads CASSGVGAGVVYEQFF. For the CDR3, the DNA is TGTGCCAGCAGTGGGGTGGGAGCGGGAGTAGTCTATGAGCAGTTCTTC.